The clone carrying this T cell receptor (beta chain) was picked up many times. The junction does not match germline at one end; this may be a read error. This sample was included in a study of T cells after yellow fever vaccination. TCRdb called the 5' RACE reads again in MiXCR, with one record for every CDR3 protein. The sample consists of approximately 22,000 distinct CDR3 sequences, roughly 5.6% of them appearing once. CDR1 is SGHRS, CDR2 YFSETQ, per germline. This CDR3 has 14 residues. The gene calls are TRBV5-1 and TRBJ2-7; D is tentatively TRBD1 or TRBD2 (5 bases each). The sequence derives from a man aged 18-30 years who received the YFV17D yellow fever vaccine. The sample here was PBMCs, either bulk or a sorted T-cell subset (CD4+, CD8+, memory, or dextramer-sorted; not recorded which), taken approximately 40 days after the first yellow fever vaccination. The CDR3 region is CASRRDLFHYEQYF. CDR3 bases: TGCGCCAGCAGAAGGGACCTATTCCACTACGAGCAGTATTTC.